This note documents a single T cell receptor (beta chain) sequence. Antigen: not known. Trimming took 3 bases from V and 7 from J, leaving 13 bases between them. This CDR3 has 13 residues. Germline V CDR1 and CDR2: SGDLS, YYNGEE. This entry belongs to a study of shared clonotypes between healthy human individuals. TCRdb's copy holds only in-frame clones and misses some; the assay was immunoSEQ multiplex PCR. Among about 1 million clones, about 76% were seen once, and the ten largest hold roughly 1.4%. Whole-study results and caveats: Naive subsets, compared against memory subsets, generally had larger estimated richness values. Among donors, the sharing of clonotypes was expected to be influenced by sequencing depth. When naive CD4 clonotypes were compared across a few donors, 4% to 6.5% were shared.

What was sequenced was memory CD4+ T cells sorted from blood. The sample's subset: CD45RA-negative fraction. The clonotype comes from a man aged 18 to 30 in good health. The genes are TRBV9 and TRBJ2-5, with D possibly matching TRBD1 (6 bases). CDR3 region: CASSGGQGTTQYF. CDR3 in DNA: TGTGCCAGCAGCGGGGGGCAGGGAACGACCCAGTACTTC.